The source of this TCR beta chain is a study of OX40 agonist ivuxolimab in advanced cancers. Some background on the complete study: Ivuxolimab, which targeted the costimulatory receptor OX40 (CD134), was an agonistic, fully human IgG2 monoclonal antibody. Intravenous ivuxolimab was administered to patients every 2 weeks at six dose levels: 0.01, 0.1, 0.3, 1.5, 3 and 10 mg/kg. Of the approximately 54 patients in dose escalation, about 19 had hepatocellular carcinoma, about 15 had melanoma, 9 had renal cell carcinoma and 9 had head and neck cancer. A male proportion of 70% to 90% and a mean age of roughly 58 years, ranging from about 23 to 90, were recorded for the dose-escalation cohort. Prior anti-PD-1, anti-PD-L1 or anti-CTLA-4 therapy was permitted, and checkpoint inhibitors had been received by roughly 42% of dose-escalation patients. Partial responses occurred in three dose-escalation patients: two with cutaneous melanoma and one with hepatocellular carcinoma. Peripheral TCRbeta sequencing was intended to test whether TCR sequence diversity was altered and clonal T-cell expansion was caused by ivuxolimab. The monotherapy dose-escalation portion (N of about 50 patients) of the phase I ivuxolimab trial is reported in the paper. Study-wide findings and limitations: In the 0.1-3.0 mg/kg groups, partial responders were among the patients with the lowest normalized peripheral clonal expansion, particularly in CD8+ T cells. The antigen specificity of the peripheral T cells that underwent clonal expansion was not determined. Low levels of normalized T-cell clonal expansion were also seen in some nonresponding patients. Clonal expansion of both CD4+ and CD8+ blood T cells was observed from baseline to week 6 at doses 0.1 to 3.0 mg/kg. After ivuxolimab, expanded clones were on average more numerous among CD8+ T cells than among CD4+ T cells.

Reading the germline V gene (reference sequence) gives CDR1 LNHDA and CDR2 SQIVND. Trimming at the junction amounts to 3 bases on V and 5 bases on J, and the germline ends lie 20 bases apart. There are 16 amino acids in the CDR3, from cysteine to valine inclusive. Only CDR3 DNA remains: 48 bases, in frame from the first base. Genomic DNA was extracted from sorted cells for sequencing of the TCRbeta CDR3 region. TCRbeta CDR3 regions were sequenced using the immunoSEQ Assay. TCRdb limited this immuneACCESS table to in-frame rearrangements with V and J called. A share of clones is missing; checked studies link under half to unresolved V genes, and the rest is unexplained. The table for this sample lists fewer than 90,000 clones; approximately 86% of them were counted only once. The ten largest clones add up to around 2.5% of the sample. This clone was seen just once. The clone's antigen remains unknown. Base qualities are not provided; no much larger clone lies one nucleotide away.

Patients with a history of autoimmune disease or receiving systemic immunosuppression were excluded from the trial. Peripheral blood for TCR sequencing was drawn from every dose cohort at baseline, at cycle 4 day 1 and at cycle 7 day 1. The samples were drawn from a first-in-human, open-label, multicenter phase I dose-escalation trial of ivuxolimab. The trial enrolled adults with locally advanced or metastatic head and neck squamous cell, hepatocellular, melanoma or renal cell carcinoma. CD4+ and CD8+ T cells were sorted separately from peripheral blood before TCR sequencing. This sequence originates from an adult with an advanced solid tumor such as melanoma, head and neck, liver or kidney cancer. Specimen: CD4+ or CD8+ T cells sorted from blood, collected in a trial of the OX40 agonist ivuxolimab. The sequence is built from TRBV19 and TRBJ2-7; TRBD1 might be the D gene, on 6 matching bases. The DNA sequence is given as TGTGCCAGTAGTATCCACAGGGTGACCCCTTCGGACGAGCAGTACGTC. This sequence encodes CASSIHRVTPSDEQYV.